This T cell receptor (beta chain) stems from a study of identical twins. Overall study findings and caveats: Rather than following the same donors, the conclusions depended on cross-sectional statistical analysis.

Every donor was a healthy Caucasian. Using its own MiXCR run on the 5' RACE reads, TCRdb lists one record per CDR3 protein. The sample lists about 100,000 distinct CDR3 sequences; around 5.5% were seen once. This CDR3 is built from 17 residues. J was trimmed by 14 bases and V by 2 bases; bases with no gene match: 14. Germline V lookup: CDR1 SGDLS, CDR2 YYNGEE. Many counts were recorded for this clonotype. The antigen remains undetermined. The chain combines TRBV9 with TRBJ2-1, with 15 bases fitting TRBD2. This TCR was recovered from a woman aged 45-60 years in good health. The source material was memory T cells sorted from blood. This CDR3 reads CASSVSLRTSGRERKFF. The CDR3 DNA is TGTGCCAGCAGCGTGTCTTTGAGGACTAGCGGGAGGGAACGCAAGTTCTTC.